Sequencing of this TCR beta chain was carried out in a study of blood T cell repertoires in COVID-19. For the study at large: Acute and convalescent COVID-19 specimens originated in the United States, Italy and Spain. The cDNA or gDNA used as material had been derived from T cells, B-cell-depleted T cells, or PBMCs.

Authors' data handling: Amplified reference gene primers provided the basis for estimating nucleated cell counts. Produced via immunoSEQ multiplex PCR; TCRdb's table is partial and in-frame only. Clonal size and the V and J genes are those of that table, whereas D and trimming came from the DNA. The sample has under 200,000 clones, 74% seen once. Trimming took off 3 bases at V and 3 bases at J, with 12 bases between the two ends. This CDR3 is 14 amino acids long. The germline V gene has CDR1 SQVTM and CDR2 ANQGSEA. The sample was peripheral blood. The receptor was isolated from a woman older than 75 with acute or convalescent COVID-19. V and J are TRBV29-1 and TRBJ2-1; D gene unclear. DNA of the CDR3: TGCAGCGTTGATAACTCAAACCGCTACAATGAGCAGTTCTTC. Amino acid sequence: CSVDNSNRYNEQFF.